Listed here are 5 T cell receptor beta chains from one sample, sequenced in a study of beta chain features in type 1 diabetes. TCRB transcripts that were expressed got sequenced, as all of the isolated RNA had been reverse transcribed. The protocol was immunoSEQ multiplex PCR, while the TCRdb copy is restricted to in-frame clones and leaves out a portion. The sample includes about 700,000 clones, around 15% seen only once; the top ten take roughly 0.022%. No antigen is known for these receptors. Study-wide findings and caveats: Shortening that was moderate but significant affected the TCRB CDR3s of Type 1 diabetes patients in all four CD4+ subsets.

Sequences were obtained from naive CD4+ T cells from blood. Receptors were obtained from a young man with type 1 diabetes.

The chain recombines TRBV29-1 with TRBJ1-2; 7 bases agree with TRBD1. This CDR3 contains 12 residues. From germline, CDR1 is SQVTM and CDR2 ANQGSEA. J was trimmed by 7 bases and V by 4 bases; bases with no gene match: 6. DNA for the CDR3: TGCAGCGTTGGAGGGGACAGCGTTGGCTACACCTTC. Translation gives CSVGGDSVGYTF. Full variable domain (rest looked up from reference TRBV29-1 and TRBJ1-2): SAVISQKPSRDICQRGTSLTIQCQVDSQVTMMFWYRQQPGQSLTLIATANQGSEATYESGFVIDKFPISRPNLTFSTLTVSNMSPEDSSIYLCSVGGDSVGYTFGSGTRLTVV.

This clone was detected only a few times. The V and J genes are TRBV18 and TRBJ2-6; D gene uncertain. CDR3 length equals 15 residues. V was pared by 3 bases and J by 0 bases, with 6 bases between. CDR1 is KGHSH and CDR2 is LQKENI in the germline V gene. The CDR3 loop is CASSPQASGANVLTF. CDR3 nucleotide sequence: TGTGCCAGCTCACCGCAGGCCTCTGGGGCCAACGTCCTGACTTTC.

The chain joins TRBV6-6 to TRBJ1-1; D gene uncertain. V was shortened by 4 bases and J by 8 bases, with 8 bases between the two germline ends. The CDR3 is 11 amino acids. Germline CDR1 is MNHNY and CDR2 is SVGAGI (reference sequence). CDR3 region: CASSSQQEAFF. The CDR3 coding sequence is TGTGCCAGCAGTTCACAACAAGAAGCTTTCTTT.

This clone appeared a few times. CDR3 DNA sequence: TGTGCCTGGAGTGTAGCAGGGGAGGCCTATGGCTACACCTTC. Translating it yields CAWSVAGEAYGYTF. V gene TRBV30 combines with J gene TRBJ1-2, with a tentative D call TRBD1 (6 bases). The CDR3 totals 14 residues. Germline V gives CDR1 GTSNPN, CDR2 SVGIG (reference sequence). V lost 0 bases, J lost 4 bases, and 12 bases lay in between.

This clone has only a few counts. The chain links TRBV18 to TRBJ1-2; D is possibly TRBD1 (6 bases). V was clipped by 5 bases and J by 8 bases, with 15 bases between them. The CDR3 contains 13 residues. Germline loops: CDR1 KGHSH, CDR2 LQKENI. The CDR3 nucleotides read TGTGCCAGCTCATCACAGGGCGTCTTGGGCTACACCTTC. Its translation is CASSSQGVLGYTF. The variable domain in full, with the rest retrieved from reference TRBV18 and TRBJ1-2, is NAGVMQNPRHLVRRRGQEARLRCSPMKGHSHVYWYRQLPEEGLKFMVYLQKENIIDESGMPKERFSAEFPKEGPSILRIQQVVRGDSAAYFCASSSQGVLGYTFGSGTRLTVV.